These 13 T cell receptor beta chains share one sample of origin, sequenced in a study of T cell repertoires in cytomegalovirus infection. Via MiXCR, TCRdb re-called the reads, giving one row per CDR3 protein. The table has approximately 700,000 distinct CDR3 sequences, 35% to 40% seen once. The source material was PBMCs. The receptors derive from a human donor in good health (CMV status not recorded). Some clones in this sample may be carry-over from other donors' samples.

The V and J genes are TRBV19 and TRBJ1-1, with 9 bases matching TRBD1. Germline V lookup: CDR1 LNHDA, CDR2 SQIVND (reference sequence). Unmatched junction bases numbered 3, after V lost 5 bases and J lost 11 bases. The CDR3 has 11 residues. The CDR3 DNA is TGTGCCAGTAGTTTCGGGACAGGGGCTTTCTTT. This codes for CASSFGTGAFF.

Of note for this clonotype: A much larger clone differs from this one at a single base, so this may be a read error. The chain carries TRBV7-2 and TRBJ1-2, with 12 bases fitting TRBD1. The V and J ends lost 5 bases and 9 bases, in that order; junction bases with no gene match: 7. The CDR3 totals 14 residues. CDR1 is SGHTA, CDR2 FQGNSA, per germline. CDR3 in amino acids: CASSMGQGAGSYTF. Written as DNA, the CDR3 is TGTGCCAGCAGCATGGGACAGGGGGCTGGAAGCTACACCTTC.

The chain recombines TRBV12-3 or TRBV12-4 with TRBJ2-7; 11 bases map to TRBD2. The V and J ends lost 6 bases and 4 bases, in that order; junction bases with no gene match: 8. The CDR3 length is 15 residues. CDR3 sequence reads: CASSRSLAGEYEQYF. The CDR3 coding sequence is TGTGCCAGCAGCCGCTCACTAGCGGGAGAGTACGAGCAGTACTTC.

This clonotype showed up many times. V usage is TRBV7-2 and J usage is TRBJ1-5, with D possibly TRBD1 on 5 matching bases. CDR3 size: 13 residues. CDR1 is SGHTA, CDR2 FQGNSA, per germline. V dropped 1 base and J dropped 7 bases, with 8 bases sitting between them. This CDR3 reads CASSLGGFQPQHF. The DNA of the CDR3 is TGTGCCAGCAGCTTAGGGGGGTTCCAGCCCCAGCATTTT. Full variable domain (outside the CDR3, taken from reference TRBV7-2 and TRBJ1-5): GAGVSQSPSNKVTEKGKDVELRCDPISGHTALYWYRQSLGQGLEFLIYFQGNSAPDKSGLPSDRFSAERTGGSVSTLTIQRTQQEDSAVYLCASSLGGFQPQHFGDGTRLSIL.

The rearrangement links TRBV6-5 to TRBJ1-2, with 7 bases aligning to TRBD1. V shed 6 bases and J 8 bases; nucleotides not matched to a gene: 12. Germline values: CDR1 MNHEY, CDR2 SVGAGI. This CDR3 comprises 14 residues. CDR3 in DNA: TGTGCCAGCAGCCCGGGACAGACCTTGTCGGGCTACACCTTC. This sequence encodes CASSPGQTLSGYTF.

This clonotype was counted once. J is TRBJ2-1 and V is TRBV6-4; possibly TRBD1 for D (5 bases). CDR1 and CDR2 (germline): MRHNA, SNTAGT. V gave up 0 bases and J gave up 10 bases, with 13 bases separating them. This CDR3 has 14 amino acids. CDR3 residues: CASSDSLGAREQFF. The CDR3 bases are TGTGCCAGCAGTGACTCGTTAGGGGCGAGGGAGCAGTTCTTC.

This clonotype has a handful of counts. J is TRBJ2-1 and V is TRBV4-1, with TRBD2 matching 9 bases. Germline V gene lookup returns CDR1 MGHRA and CDR2 YSYEKL. CDR3 length: 19 amino acids. The J segment lost 7 bases and the V segment lost 1 base, leaving 17 bases of the junction unmatched. The CDR3 DNA is TGCGCCAGCAGCCAAGCCTTGACTAGCGGCGAGTACCTCAAGAATGAGCAGTTCTTC. Translation: CASSQALTSGEYLKNEQFF.

The chain combines TRBV11-1 with TRBJ2-7; TRBD1 aligns across 9 bases. The CDR3 sequence is 14 residues long. Germline V CDR1 and CDR2: SGHAT, FQDESV (reference sequence). Trimming at V came to 7 bases and at J to 5 bases, leaving 9 bases not matched to a gene. The CDR3 DNA is TGTGCCAGCACCGGGAGACAGGGGGGAGACGAGCAGTACTTC. Residues: CASTGRQGGDEQYF.

This sequence joins TRBV19 and TRBJ1-3; D gene ambiguous. Per germline, CDR1 LNHDA and CDR2 SQIVND (reference sequence). This CDR3 region has 16 residues. Trimming took off 4 bases at V and 4 bases at J, with 17 bases between the two ends. This CDR3 reads CASSSRSRRRGNTIYF. The CDR3 DNA reads TGTGCCAGTAGTAGCCGGAGTCGCCGGCGGGGAAACACCATATATTTT.

This clonotype occurred a few times. This chain uses TRBV7-9 with TRBJ1-1, with D hard to call. The length of the CDR3 is 14 residues. Trimming took 1 base from V and 2 from J, leaving 8 bases between them. Germline V gene sequence: CDR1 SEHNR, CDR2 FQNEAQ (reference sequence). The CDR3 here is CASSLGNRNTEAFF. For the CDR3, the DNA is TGTGCCAGCAGCTTAGGTAACAGAAACACTGAAGCTTTCTTT.

The V and J genes are TRBV2 and TRBJ2-3, with D perhaps TRBD2 (5 bases). CDR3 size: 14 residues. Trimming cost V 7 bases and J 6 bases, with 17 bases left between them. In germline, CDR1 is SNHLY, CDR2 FYNNEI. This CDR3 is CASNGGSGVDTQYF. DNA for the CDR3: TGTGCCAGCAATGGCGGGTCCGGTGTGGATACGCAGTATTTT.

There are a few counts of this clonotype. This chain uses TRBV7-9 with TRBJ2-1; D may be TRBD1 or TRBD2 (6 bases each). Germline CDR1 reads SEHNR; CDR2 reads FQNEAQ (reference sequence). The CDR3 has 20 residues. V lost 3 bases to trimming and J lost 5 bases, with 29 bases between them. CDR3 nucleotide sequence: TGTGCCAGCAGCTTGCAGCCGTTCGGAGGGTTGACAGGTCCCAACAATGAGCAGTTCTTC. It codes for CASSLQPFGGLTGPNNEQFF.

The chain is built from TRBV6-1 and TRBJ1-5; perhaps TRBD1 as D (6 bases). Germline V gene lookup returns CDR1 MNHNS and CDR2 SASEGT. The CDR3 contains 15 residues. V lost 0 bases and J 6 bases, leaving 12 bases between the germline ends. DNA for the CDR3: TGTGCCAGCAGTGAAGCGGGGGGCCGGGGTCAGCCCCAGCATTTT. Its protein is CASSEAGGRGQPQHF.